This T cell receptor (beta chain) comes out of a study of T cells in Graves' hyperthyroidism and ophthalmopathy. The CDR3 contains 15 residues. Trimming cost V 3 bases and J 1 base; bases outside gene matches: 4. Amplification yielded TCR beta CDR3 regions, with RNA transcripts as the source. A first-round RT-PCR of the TCR CDR3 used the HTBI primer set. TCRdb processed the multiplex PCR reads anew with MiXCR; each CDR3 protein has one entry. The sample consists of 500,000 to 750,000 distinct CDR3 sequences, just over 45% of them appearing once. Findings and caveats of the study: Ophthalmopathy and stable hyperthyroidism were told apart by a 13 V-J model. Model output signaled ophthalmopathy a median 6.5 months ahead of onset. Among thyroid clonotypes expanded above 0.001, most also appeared in blood.

This clonotype was seen at least ten times. The antigen is not known. This clonotype was sampled from a woman under 30 with Graves' hyperthyroidism. Sequencing was carried out using peripheral blood or thyroid tissue (not recorded which). The gene calls are TRBV12-3 or TRBV12-4 and TRBJ1-2; 8 bases are a match to TRBD1. CDR3 nucleotide sequence: TGTGCCAGCAGTTTGACAGGGGCCAATAACTATGGCTACACCTTC. It translates to CASSLTGANNYGYTF.